Listed below are T cell receptor beta chains from one sample, sequenced in a study of tumor-infiltrating lymphocytes in primary liver carcinoma. TCRdb re-derived calls from the multiplex PCR reads in MiXCR, one entry per CDR3 protein. The sample holds roughly 80,000 distinct CDR3 sequences, about three quarters seen once. The source material was tumor-adjacent normal liver tissue. The receptors shown here come from a man aged 40-49 years with primary liver carcinoma and hepatitis B virus infection. The CDR3 runs from the conserved cysteine through the conserved F or W. D genes are given only for firm matches. Expanded clones are given a class, and other clones once, few, many or no size at all.

>TRBJ2-1|TRBD2|many|TRBV29-1
CSGTSGKLYEQFF
TGCAGCGGGACTAGCGGGAAGCTCTATGAGCAGTTCTTC
>TRBJ2-7|TRBD2|.|TRBV11-2
CVSSLTFTGGDEQYF
TGTGTCAGCAGCCTAACTTTCACGGGAGGAGACGAGCAGTATTTC
>TRBJ2-1|TRBD1|.|TRBV11-1
CASSLGQANSYNEQLF
TGTGCCAGCAGCTTGGGACAGGCCAACTCCTACAATGAGCAGCTCTTC
>TRBJ2-5|.|.|TRBV28
CACSFSRASPTAQYF
TGTGCCTGCAGTTTTTCCCGGGCTTCCCCGACGGCCCAGTACTTC
>TRBJ2-5|TRBD1|many|TRBV10-3
CAIKGTGNQETQYF
TGTGCCATCAAAGGGACAGGCAACCAAGAGACCCAGTACTTC
>TRBJ2-5|.|.|TRBV11-2
CANSYNIQETQHF
TGTGCCAACAGCTACAATATACAAGAGACCCAGCACTTC
>TRBJ2-3|.|.|TRBV11-2
CTSSANTDTQYF
TGTACCAGTAGCGCCAACACAGATACGCAGTATTTT
>TRBJ2-7|.|.|TRBV4-2
CASSQTAVTEQYF
TGTGCCAGTAGCCAAACCGCGGTTACCGAGCAGTACTTC
>TRBJ2-3|.|.|TRBV10-2
CTSNDLNGANVDSTDTQYF
TGCACCAGCAATGACTTAAACGGGGCTAACGTCGATAGCACAGATACGCAGTATTTT
>TRBJ2-3|TRBD2|.|TRBV6-5
CASSPGLAGTDTQYF
TGTGCCAGCAGCCCGGGACTAGCGGGTACAGATACGCAGTATTTT
>TRBJ1-3|.|.|TRBV10-3
CAISESDVPLRGEGNTIYF
TGTGCCATCAGTGAGTCGGATGTCCCCCTTAGGGGAGAAGGAAACACCATATATTTT
>TRBJ2-1|.|many|TRBV6-2/TRBV6-3
CASSLQGFYNEQFF
TGTGCCAGCAGCTTGCAAGGGTTCTACAATGAGCAGTTCTTC
>TRBJ2-1|.|.|TRBV5-1
CASSSVQDNEQFF
TGCGCCAGCAGCTCAGTCCAAGACAATGAGCAGTTCTTC
>TRBJ2-1|TRBD1|large|TRBV11-1
CASSSWPTGGNEQFF
TGTGCCAGCAGCTCCTGGCCCACAGGGGGCAATGAGCAGTTCTTC
>TRBJ2-1|.|many|TRBV14
CASSQDARLYNEQFF
TGTGCCAGCAGCCAAGATGCAAGGCTTTACAATGAGCAGTTCTTC
>TRBJ2-1|.|.|TRBV11-2
CASSLELLTRMNKQFF
TGTGCCAGCAGCTTAGAGCTCCTAACGAGAATGAATAAGCAATTCTTC
>TRBJ1-1|TRBD1|.|TRBV29-1
CIVWSGGTEVFF
TGCATCGTTTGGTCAGGGGGCACTGAAGTTTTCTTT
>TRBJ2-7|.|many|TRBV29-1
CSVGGQAGPYEQYF
TGCAGCGTTGGGGGGCAGGCCGGGCCCTACGAGCAGTACTTC
>TRBJ2-5|.|.|TRBV29-1
CSGTTDQETQYF
TGCAGCGGAACGACAGACCAAGAGACCCAGTACTTC
>TRBJ1-2|.|.|TRBV4-1
CSSSQEGARYGYTF
TGCAGCAGCAGCCAAGAAGGAGCCCGCTATGGCTACACCTTC
>TRBJ2-1|.|.|TRBV29-1
CSVVTLRPWSRQEQSF
TGCAGCGTCGTCACACTTCGGCCCTGGTCCCGTCAAGAGCAGTCCTTC
>TRBJ2-2|TRBD2|few|TRBV29-1
CSAEEGGLTGELLF
TGCAGCGCCGAAGAGGGAGGGCTCACCGGGGAACTGTTATTT
>TRBJ2-7|.|.|TRBV11-2
CVSSLSAGFSYEQYF
TGTGTCAGCAGCTTATCGGCAGGGTTTTCCTACGAGCAGTACTTC
>TRBJ2-1|.|.|TRBV11-2
CGSSPSHNDQFF
TGTGGCAGCAGCCCCTCCCACAACGATCAGTTCTTC
>TRBJ2-7|.|.|TRBV29-1
CRVECEPNEQYF
TGCAGAGTTGAATGCGAACCGAACGAGCAGTACTTC
>TRBJ2-3|.|few|TRBV7-8
CASSSTRDTQYF
TGTGCCAGCAGCTCCACAAGGGATACGCAGTATTTT
>TRBJ2-3|TRBD1|medium-sized|TRBV29-1
CSVEGQGVIHHSTDTQYF
TGCAGCGTTGAGGGACAGGGGGTGATCCACCATTCCACAGATACGCAGTATTTT
>TRBJ1-2|.|.|TRBV11-2
CASNHTGCSSPGYTF
TGTGCCAGCAACCATACAGGGTGCTCCTCCCCTGGCTACACCTTC
>TRBJ1-2|.|.|TRBV19
CASSEGPSYGYTF
TGTGCCAGTAGTGAGGGTCCGTCCTATGGCTACACCTTC
>TRBJ2-3|.|once|TRBV5-1
CASSFCKRRGYSSTDTQYF
TGCGCCAGCAGCTTCTGTAAGCGGAGGGGATACTCTAGCACAGATACGCAGTATTTT
>TRBJ2-2|TRBD2|.|TRBV29-1
CSVGTSAANSGELFF
TGCAGCGTTGGGACTAGCGCGGCGAACAGCGGGGAGCTGTTCTTT
>TRBJ2-7|TRBD2|.|TRBV6-2/TRBV6-3
CASSYSLIAGYREQYF
TGTGCCAGTAGTTACTCGCTGATAGCGGGTTACCGTGAGCAGTACTTC
>TRBJ2-5|.|.|TRBV11-2
CASGLDPWSSWRGETRYF
TGTGCCAGCGGCTTAGATCCGTGGTCTAGCTGGAGAGGAGAGACCCGGTACTTC
>TRBJ2-2|.|.|TRBV5-4
CVSSPDGGVNTGELSF
TGTGTCAGCAGCCCGGATGGCGGGGTGAACACCGGGGAGTTGTCTTTT
>TRBJ1-3|.|.|TRBV13
CASSLVRSSGNTIYF
TGTGCCAGCAGCTTAGTCCGGTCGTCTGGAAACACCATATATTTT
>TRBJ2-3|TRBD1|.|TRBV6-5
CASSYLRGQETQYF
TGCGCCAGCAGTTACTTGAGGGGACAGGAGACGCAGTATTTT
>TRBJ2-3|TRBD2|many|TRBV10-3
CAIAGGPSDTQYF
TGTGCCATCGCGGGAGGCCCCTCAGATACGCAGTATTTT
>TRBJ1-2|.|.|TRBV6-2/TRBV6-3
CVSSYGSNYGYTF
TGCGTCAGTAGTTATGGCAGCAACTATGGCTACACCTTC
>TRBJ2-3|.|many|TRBV28
CASSLAGTPTTDTQYF
TGTGCCAGCAGTTTGGCGGGGACCCCCACCACAGATACGCAGTATTTT
>TRBJ2-7|TRBD2|.|TRBV4-2
CAGSHIGLAGSYEQYF
TGTGCCGGCAGTCACATAGGGCTAGCGGGATCGTACGAGCAGTACTTC
>TRBJ2-7|.|.|TRBV6-1
CASGTRRGYERYF
TGTGCCAGCGGTACAAGGCGAGGCTACGAGCGGTACTTC
>TRBJ2-5|.|medium-sized|TRBV11-1
CASSLRSGEVQETQYF
TGTGCCAGCAGCTTACGTTCGGGGGAGGTACAAGAGACCCAGTACTTC
>TRBJ2-7|TRBD2|.|TRBV4-3
CASSQAASGFSYEQYF
TGCGCTAGCAGCCAAGCGGCTAGCGGGTTTTCCTACGAGCAGTACTTC
>TRBJ1-2|.|.|TRBV6-5
CASCYGSNYGYTF
TGTGCCAGCTGTTACGGAAGTAACTATGGCTACACCTTC
>TRBJ2-3|TRBD1|.|TRBV5-4
CTSSHRDRHTDTQYF
TGTACCAGCAGCCACCGGGACAGACACACAGATACGCAGTATTTT
>TRBJ2-1|.|.|TRBV6-5
CASSPGTPSYNEQSF
TGTGCCAGCAGTCCCGGGACACCATCCTACAACGAGCAGTCCTTC
>TRBJ1-1|.|.|TRBV29-1
CSVAGNAEAFF
TGCAGCGTTGCAGGAAACGCTGAAGCTTTCTTT
>TRBJ2-1|.|.|TRBV6-5
CVSRQRSYNEQSF
TGTGTCAGCAGACAGCGGAGCTACAATGAGCAGTCCTTC
>TRBJ2-1|.|many|TRBV12-3/TRBV12-4
CASSVRLEGEQFF
TGTGCCAGCAGTGTCCGCTTAGAGGGTGAGCAGTTCTTC
>TRBJ1-1|.|few|TRBV10-2
CASTGGRNSEALF
TGCGCCAGCACCGGGGGACGGAATAGTGAAGCTCTCTTT
>TRBJ2-7|.|.|TRBV5-4
CASSLPTDLYEQYF
TGTGCCAGCAGCCTACCGACAGATCTCTACGAGCAGTACTTT
>TRBJ2-5|TRBD2|.|TRBV11-2
CASSESGISGRLGQETQYF
TGTGCCAGCAGTGAATCCGGGATTAGCGGGAGATTGGGCCAAGAGACCCAGTACTTC
>TRBJ2-1|TRBD2|.|TRBV6-4
CDSSITGTSGGNEQFF
TGTGACAGTAGTATAACCGGGACTAGCGGAGGGAATGAGCAGTTCTTC